The clone carrying this TCR beta chain was recorded only once. This sample was taken from a study of blood T cells in healthy people across ages. The CDR3 covers 16 residues. The V and J ends lost 5 bases and 4 bases, in that order; junction bases with no gene match: 13. Per germline, CDR1 SEHNR and CDR2 FQNEAQ (reference sequence). A second roughly 6 to 12 cycle PCR used barcoded and J-beta primers. Via MiXCR, TCRdb re-called the 5' RACE reads, giving one row per CDR3 protein. The repertoire holds about 930,000 distinct CDR3 sequences, with around 29% as singletons. In addition, the sample was reused for a study of T cells of mothers and their children. That report adds: Extraction yielded RNA that went, in full, into cDNA synthesis at around 1.4 ug per 15 ul.

The chain carries TRBV7-9 and TRBJ1-1; TRBD1 matches at 7 bases. The sequence derives from a middle-aged woman in good health. Sequenced input: blood. As DNA, the CDR3 is TGTGCCAGCAGCCCCCCTCTCCGGGACAGAACCACTGAAGCTTTCTTT. Protein sequence: CASSPPLRDRTTEAFF.